This T cell receptor beta chain was documented in a study of early T cells in non-severe SARS-CoV-2 infection. Study-level points and caveats: A preference for anti-spike CD8 responses marked VDJdb matching, which missed private and CD4 specificities.

This clonotype was counted only a few times. Its specificity is unknown. CDR3 length: 12 residues. V shed 6 bases and J 8 bases; nucleotides not matched to a gene: 9. The germline V gene has CDR1 SQVTM and CDR2 ANQGSEA. A single record per CDR3 protein comes from TCRdb applying MiXCR to the 5' RACE reads. This table has more than 70,000 distinct CDR3 sequences, 11% appearing once. The input for sequencing was whole blood, taken at baseline. The clonotype comes from an adult who was a healthcare worker with PCR-confirmed SARS-CoV-2 infection or an uninfected control (not recorded which). The J gene is TRBJ1-2, the V gene TRBV29-1; the match to TRBD1 covers 7 bases. CDR3 sequence: CSVRTGAGGYTF. The CDR3 DNA reads TGCAGCGTCCGAACAGGGGCGGGCGGCTACACCTTC.